Each of the 4 T cell receptor beta chains below was sequenced from the same sample in a study of CD8 T cell repertoires and HIV-1 epitope variants (dated by TCRdb to 2020 to 2022). Their recognized antigens are unknown. Library method: the immunoSEQ multiplex PCR assay. TCRdb re-hosts the immuneACCESS table, in-frame sequences only. Its copies lack some clones; in the studies checked, an unresolved V gene accounts for under half of them, and the cause for the rest is not known. Within this sample are almost 6,000 clones, with about 60% of them counted one time only. Clones ranked in the top ten supply about two fifths of the sample. Sequencing was done on a sample of cultured CD8+ T cells derived from PBMCs. The origin of the receptors is a male donor with HIV.

The gene calls are TRBV30 and TRBJ1-5; tentatively, D is TRBD1 (5 bases). The CDR3 sequence is 15 residues long. V shed 2 bases and J shed 2 bases, with 13 bases lying between them. In germline, CDR1 is GTSNPN, CDR2 SVGIG (reference sequence). As DNA, the CDR3 is TGTGCCTGGAGTTCTGGGGACTTTCGCAATCAGCCCCAGCATTTT. It yields the protein CAWSSGDFRNQPQHF.

In its sample, this clone was seen a few times. The genes are TRBV28 and TRBJ1-5; D is unresolved. The V gene's germline CDR1 is MDHEN and CDR2 SYDVKM. V lost 6 bases and J 6 bases, leaving 15 bases between the germline ends. The CDR3 has 14 amino acids. CDR3 amino acids: CASSPAMKGQPQHF. The CDR3 DNA follows: TGTGCCAGCAGCCCGGCCATGAAGGGTCAGCCCCAGCATTTT. The complete variable domain, with remaining parts taken from reference TRBV28 and TRBJ1-5, reads DVKVTQSSRYLVKRTGEKVFLECVQDMDHENMFWYRQDPGLGLRLIYFSYDVKMKEKGDIPEGYSVSREKKERFSLILESASTNQTSMYLCASSPAMKGQPQHFGDGTRLSIL.

The genes are TRBV5-4 and TRBJ2-1; no firm D call. CDR1 and CDR2 from the germline V gene are SGHNT and YYREEE (reference sequence). This CDR3 has 11 amino acids. The V and J ends lost 4 bases and 5 bases respectively, with 4 bases between them. The CDR3 sequence is CASSLNNEQFF. The CDR3 DNA sequence: TGTGCCAGCAGCCTAAACAATGAGCAGTTCTTC.

This rearrangement joins TRBV28 to TRBJ2-7, with D tentatively TRBD1 or TRBD2 (5 bases each). Trimming took off 3 bases at V and 5 bases at J, with 14 bases between the two ends. This CDR3 contains 14 residues. Germline V gene lookup returns CDR1 MDHEN and CDR2 SYDVKM. CDR3 residues: CASSFVSGTDEQYF. The DNA of the CDR3 is TGTGCCAGCAGTTTCGTATCAGGGACCGACGAGCAGTACTTC.